This TCR beta chain was captured by sequencing in a study of T cell clones after liver transplantation (dated by TCRdb to between 2018 and 2021). In the study overall: The samples were obtained from ITN030ST, a randomized trial that attempted immunosuppression withdrawal within 2 years after liver transplantation. After a pre-transplant mixed lymphocyte reaction, TCRbeta sequencing was used to pinpoint donor-reactive T cell clones, which were subsequently tracked in post-transplant blood. Third party-reactive TCRbeta sequences from pre-transplant MLRs were also identified as an antigen-independent comparator for donor-reactive sequences. Of the eight recipients, three were HCV-positive, while the remaining recipients had been transplanted for non-autoimmune, non-viral indications. The subjects received no induction therapy and were kept on standard immunosuppression until randomization at 12-24 months post-transplant. Tolerance meant complete immunosuppression withdrawal for at least one year without liver enzymes rising beyond twice the upper limit of normal. Blood samples were collected pre-transplant, pre-randomization before withdrawal, and post-randomization after either complete withdrawal or failed withdrawal. The studied cohort comprised 8 liver transplant recipients, 3 classified as tolerant and 5 as non-tolerant.

In regard to this clone: What antigen it recognizes has not been identified. No base qualities exist here, and no much larger clone lies one base off it.

Unstimulated PBMCs, after thawing, were stained for CD3, CD4 and CD8 and then FACS-sorted into CD3+CD4+ and CD3+CD8+ populations. All 8 studied subjects were randomized to immunosuppression withdrawal. Genomic DNA was isolated with the Qiagen DNeasy Blood and Tissue Kit. Per the germline V gene, SGHNT is the CDR1 and YENEEA is the CDR2. The CDR3 contains 17 residues, cysteine and phenylalanine counted. Kept here is only the CDR3 DNA, which spans 51 bases and is read in frame from base 1. V and J are trimmed by 5 bases and 5 bases, and the gene matches miss 13 bases of the junction. Summary of the overall study and its limitations: In a couple of subjects, low numbers of available donor cells limited the measurable donor-reactive repertoire. A greater decline was seen for donor-reactive sequences than for third party-reactive sequences, suggesting partial antigen-specific deletion unrelated to withdrawal success. Because no allograft tissue specimens were available, donor-reactive T cells may have migrated into the graft instead of being deleted. After accounting for repertoire turnover, donor-reactive detection was significantly reduced in 7 of 8 subjects for CD4 and 8 of 8 for CD8. The conclusions were preliminary, being limited by small, heterogeneous patient numbers and by non-standardized post-transplant time points. Circulating donor-reactive CD4 TCRbeta sequences fell significantly post-transplant in 5 of 8 subjects, irrespective of tolerance or HCV status.

Frozen genomic DNA underwent high-throughput TCRbeta CDR3 sequencing by immunoSEQ, including PCR amplification, mapping, bias correction and internal controls. The authors' pipeline ran thus. Productive rearrangements were retained, and unique TCRbeta sequences were defined by the CDR3 nucleotide sequence together with the V and J gene. Donor-reactive sequences required at least 5-fold expansion in CFSE-low cells versus unstimulated pre-transplant cells and at least 0.01% frequency. Per-subject minimum frequency thresholds, based on the lowest-template unstimulated sample, ensured at least 90% detection power. Jensen-Shannon divergence between the top 1000 TCRbeta sequences post-transplant and pre-transplant was used to measure repertoire turnover. Changes in detection of donor-reactive sequences were tested with two-sided Fisher's exact tests. TCRdb holds this immuneACCESS table with in-frame rearrangements only. Some clones are missing; in checked studies, unresolved V genes explain under half, and the rest has no known cause. That table furnishes V, J and clone size, whereas the DNA furnished D and trimming. Present in this sample are nearly 45,000 clones, roughly 86% of which were seen just once. The top ten clones comprise 2% to 2.5% of the sample.

The source material was CD4+ T cells from blood, sampled 24 months after liver transplant. The V and J segments used are TRBV11-3 and TRBJ2-1, with 9 bases in between that match TRBD1. This TCR was sampled from a human patient who received a liver transplant. Following a transplant, a fraction of the T cells may be traceable to the graft donor. The DNA is as follows: TGTGCCAGCAGCAAGTTATCCGGGACAGGGTTTAACAATGAGCAGTTCTTC. It codes for CASSKLSGTGFNNEQFF.